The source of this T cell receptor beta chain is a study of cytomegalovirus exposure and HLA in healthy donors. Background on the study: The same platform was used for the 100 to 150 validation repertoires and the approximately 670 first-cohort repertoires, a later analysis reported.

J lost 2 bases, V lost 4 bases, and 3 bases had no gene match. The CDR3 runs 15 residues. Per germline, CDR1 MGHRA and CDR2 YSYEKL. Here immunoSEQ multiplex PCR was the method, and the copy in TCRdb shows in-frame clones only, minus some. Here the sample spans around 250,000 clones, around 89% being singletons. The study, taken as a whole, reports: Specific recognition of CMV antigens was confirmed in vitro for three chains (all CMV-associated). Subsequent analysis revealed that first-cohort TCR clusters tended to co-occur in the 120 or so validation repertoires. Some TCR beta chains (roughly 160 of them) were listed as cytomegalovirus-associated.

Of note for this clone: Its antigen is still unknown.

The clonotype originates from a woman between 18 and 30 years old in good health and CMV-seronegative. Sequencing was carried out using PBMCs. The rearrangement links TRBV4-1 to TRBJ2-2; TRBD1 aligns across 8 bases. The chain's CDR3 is CASSRGTGNTGELFF. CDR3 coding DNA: TGCGCCAGCAGCCGCGGGACAGGTAACACCGGGGAGCTGTTTTTT.